This T cell receptor (beta chain) was identified during a study of blood T cell repertoires in COVID-19. Authors' analysis steps: The authors estimated nucleated cell counts from reference gene primer amplification. Clones were read by immunoSEQ multiplex PCR, and TCRdb kept only the in-frame ones, dropping some. D and trimming were read from the DNA, whereas the V and J calls and clone size are those reported in that table. This sample has about 150,000 clones, with under 85% found just once. Per the germline V gene, CDR1 is SGHTA and CDR2 is FQGNSA. This CDR3 contains 18 residues. With V trimmed by 2 bases and J by 0 bases, 12 bases remained unmatched.

The TCR originated in a man aged 55 to 70 with COVID-19, enrolled during active disease. Material: peripheral blood. This sequence joins TRBV7-2 and TRBJ1-1; TRBD1 matches at 7 bases. The CDR3 DNA is TGTGCCAGCAGCTTATTTGCGACAGGGATACGCATGAACACTGAAGCTTTCTTT. This encodes CASSLFATGIRMNTEAFF.